The table lists the clone carrying this T cell receptor (beta chain) with many counts. Its antigen is not identified. This entry comes from a study of neurological immune-mediated disorders. Findings and limits, study-wide: Expansion of TCR clones was greatest in HTLV-1-associated myelopathy and smallest in multiple sclerosis, where it fell below that of healthy controls.

Germline V gives CDR1 SGHRS, CDR2 YFSETQ. CDR3 length: 16 residues. V was clipped by 0 bases and J by 6 bases; unmatched bases: 7. Input was 800,000 to 1,000,000 sorted T cells, either CD4+ or CD8+. TCRdb re-called the 5' RACE reads with MiXCR, one entry per CDR3 protein. The repertoire includes more than 30,000 distinct CDR3 sequences, approximately 7.2% of them detected once, and just over 5.5% sits in the top ten. The chain uses TRBV5-1 and TRBJ2-2, with 8 bases aligning to TRBD2. The clonotype comes from a middle-aged man in good health. Sequenced input: CD4+ T cells from blood. The CDR3 region has the DNA TGCGCCAGCAGCTTGGACGGTTCTAGCGGGTCCGGGGAGCTGTTTTTT. This gives the protein CASSLDGSSGSGELFF. The variable domain in full, completed from reference TRBV5-1 and TRBJ2-2, reads KAGVTQTPRYLIKTRGQQVTLSCSPISGHRSVSWYQQTPGQGLQFLFEYFSETQRNKGNFPGRFSGRQFSNSRSEMNVSTLELGDSALYLCASSLDGSSGSGELFFGEGSRLTVL.